The present T cell receptor beta chain was sequenced within a study of cytomegalovirus exposure and HLA in healthy donors (TCRdb year 2017). For context, the study as a whole: According to a later analysis, one platform produced both the 120 validation repertoires and the 670 or so repertoires of the first cohort. The aim of the study was to test whether cataloging public T cell receptors could identify signatures of past pathogen exposure. High-throughput TCR immunosequencing, statistical association of individual TCRs with disease status, and machine learning were combined to predict cytomegalovirus infection status. Besides the first cohort of 550 to 750 subjects, a separate validation cohort made up of over 100 different subjects was used.

Here is what the overall study found, with its caveats: Of the cluster scores, roughly 95% were above 0 in a later analysis, which found that TCRs clustered in the first cohort also tended to co-occur in the roughly 130 validation repertoires. Most TCR sequences were seen in very few donors, while some public TCRs were found in many individuals. A later analysis lacked HLA typing for the validation cohort, so it scored co-occurrence in that cohort across all 120 repertoires. In vitro tests confirmed that three of the cytomegalovirus-associated TCR beta chains recognize cytomegalovirus antigens. Cytomegalovirus status was reported to be diagnosed by the classifier with high specificity and sensitivity in both the original and validation cohorts. It was suggested by the authors that the approach could potentially be generalized to other disease states and immunological phenotypes. In the study, approximately 160 TCR beta chains were listed as associated with cytomegalovirus.

Library method: the immunoSEQ multiplex PCR assay. Per the original workflow: A statistical classification framework was built to diagnose cytomegalovirus status from the catalog of TCR beta chain sequences. TCRdb took over this immuneACCESS table, retaining in-frame rearrangements with V and J assigned. Such tables are incomplete; in checked studies, under half of the missing clones stem from an unresolved V gene, and the remainder is unexplained. V and J calls and clone size are copied from that table; D and trimming were computed from the DNA. The sample yields 250,000 to 350,000 clones; about nine tenths were counted once. Jointly, the top ten make up roughly 1.2% of the sample. CDR1 and CDR2 (LNHDA, SQIVND) derive from the germline V gene (reference sequence). Including cysteine and phenylalanine, the CDR3 has 14 amino acids. CDR3 DNA only is kept here, 42 bases in frame from base 1. V is pruned by 3 bases and J by 4 bases, leaving 3 bases of the junction without a gene match.

Separate from the roughly 650-subject first cohort, the validation cohort of more than 90 subjects was the group to which the donors belonged. As regards this clone: What this receptor recognizes is not known. No qualities accompany the bases; no much larger clone lies one base away.

The TCR sequence derives from a woman in her thirties in good health and CMV-seropositive. The chain links TRBV19 with TRBJ2-7, and 10 junction bases match TRBD1. Sequencing was carried out using PBMCs. The CDR3 has the sequence CASSIKGQGYEQYF. The bases are TGTGCCAGTAGTATTAAGGGACAGGGGTACGAGCAGTACTTC.